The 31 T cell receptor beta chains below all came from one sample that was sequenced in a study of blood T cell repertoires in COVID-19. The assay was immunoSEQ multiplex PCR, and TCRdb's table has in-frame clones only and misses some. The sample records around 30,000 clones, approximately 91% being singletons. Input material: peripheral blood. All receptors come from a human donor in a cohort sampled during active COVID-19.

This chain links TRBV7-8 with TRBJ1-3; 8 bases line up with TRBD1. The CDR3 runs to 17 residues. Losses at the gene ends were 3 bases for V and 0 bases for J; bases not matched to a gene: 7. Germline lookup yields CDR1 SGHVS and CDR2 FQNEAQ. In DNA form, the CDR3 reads TGTGCCAGCAGCTTTGGGGGACAGGCCCTCTCTGGAAACACCATATATTTT. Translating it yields CASSFGGQALSGNTIYF.

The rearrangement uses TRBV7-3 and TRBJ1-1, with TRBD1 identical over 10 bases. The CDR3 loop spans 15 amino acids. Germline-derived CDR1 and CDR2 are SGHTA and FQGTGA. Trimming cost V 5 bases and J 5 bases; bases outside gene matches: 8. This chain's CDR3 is CASSPTGGAMTEAFF. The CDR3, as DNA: TGTGCCAGCAGCCCGACAGGGGGCGCGATGACTGAAGCTTTCTTT.

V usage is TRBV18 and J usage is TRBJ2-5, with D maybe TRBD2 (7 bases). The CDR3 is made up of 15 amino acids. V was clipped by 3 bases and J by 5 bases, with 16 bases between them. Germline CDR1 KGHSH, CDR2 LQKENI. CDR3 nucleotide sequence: TGTGCCAGCTCACCGTCTCGCGGGGGCCGGGAGACCCAGTACTTC. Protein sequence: CASSPSRGGRETQYF.

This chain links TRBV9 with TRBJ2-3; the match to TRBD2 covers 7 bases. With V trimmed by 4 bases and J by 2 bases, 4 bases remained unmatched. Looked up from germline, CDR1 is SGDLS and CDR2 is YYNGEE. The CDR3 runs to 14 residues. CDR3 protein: CASSFLADTDTQYF. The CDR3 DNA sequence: TGTGCCAGCAGCTTTCTAGCGGACACAGATACGCAGTATTTT.

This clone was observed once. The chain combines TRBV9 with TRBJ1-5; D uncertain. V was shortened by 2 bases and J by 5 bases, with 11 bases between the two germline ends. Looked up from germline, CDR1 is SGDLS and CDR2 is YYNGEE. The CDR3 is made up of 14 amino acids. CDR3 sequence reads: CASSVFGWDQPQHF. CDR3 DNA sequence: TGTGCCAGCAGCGTTTTCGGGTGGGATCAGCCCCAGCATTTT.

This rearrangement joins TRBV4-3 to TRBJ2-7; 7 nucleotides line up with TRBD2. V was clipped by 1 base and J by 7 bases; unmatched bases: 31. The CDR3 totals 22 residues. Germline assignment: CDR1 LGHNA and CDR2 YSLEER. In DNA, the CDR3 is TGCGCCAGCAGCCAAGCTAAAGAACGATCGCCCTTTTTGGCGGGAGCATCGAGGGAGCAGTACGTC. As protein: CASSQAKERSPFLAGASREQYV.

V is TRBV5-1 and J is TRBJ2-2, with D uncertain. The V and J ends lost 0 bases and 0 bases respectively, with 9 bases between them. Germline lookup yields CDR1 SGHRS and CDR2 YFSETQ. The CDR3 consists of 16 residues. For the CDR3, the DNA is TGCGCCAGCAGCTTGGGCAGGTCCGCGAACACCGGGGAGCTGTTTTTT. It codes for CASSLGRSANTGELFF.

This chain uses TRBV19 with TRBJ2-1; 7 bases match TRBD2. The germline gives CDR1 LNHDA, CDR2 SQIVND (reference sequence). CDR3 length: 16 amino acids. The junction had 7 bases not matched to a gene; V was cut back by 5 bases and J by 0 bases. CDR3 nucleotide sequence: TGTGCCAGTAGTTTCCGAGGCGGGAGCTCCTACAATGAGCAGTTCTTC. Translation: CASSFRGGSSYNEQFF.

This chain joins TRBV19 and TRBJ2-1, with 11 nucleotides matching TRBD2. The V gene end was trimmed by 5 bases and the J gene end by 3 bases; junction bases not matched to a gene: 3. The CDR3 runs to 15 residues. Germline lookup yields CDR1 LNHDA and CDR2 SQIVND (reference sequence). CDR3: CASSSLAGGYNEQFF. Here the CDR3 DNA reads TGTGCCAGTAGTTCGCTAGCGGGGGGCTACAATGAGCAGTTCTTC.

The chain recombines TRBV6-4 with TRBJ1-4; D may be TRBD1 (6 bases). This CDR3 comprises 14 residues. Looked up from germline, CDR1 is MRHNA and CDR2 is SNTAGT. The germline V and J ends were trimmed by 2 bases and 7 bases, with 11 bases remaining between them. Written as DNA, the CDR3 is TGTGCCAGCAGTGACACCGACAGGACTGAAAAACTGTTTTTT. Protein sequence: CASSDTDRTEKLFF.

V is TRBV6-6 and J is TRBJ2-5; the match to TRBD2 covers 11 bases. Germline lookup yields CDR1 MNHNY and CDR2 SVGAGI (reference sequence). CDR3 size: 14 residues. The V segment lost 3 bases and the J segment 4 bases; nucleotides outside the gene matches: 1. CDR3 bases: TGTGCCAGCAGTTATAGCGGGGGGGCAGAGACCCAGTACTTC. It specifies CASSYSGGAETQYF.

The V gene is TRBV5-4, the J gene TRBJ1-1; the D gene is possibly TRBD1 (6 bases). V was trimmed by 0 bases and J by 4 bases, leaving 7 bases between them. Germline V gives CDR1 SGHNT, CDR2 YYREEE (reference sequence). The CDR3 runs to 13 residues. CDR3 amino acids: CASSLDRVTEAFF. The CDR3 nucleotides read TGTGCCAGCAGCTTGGACAGGGTCACTGAAGCTTTCTTT.

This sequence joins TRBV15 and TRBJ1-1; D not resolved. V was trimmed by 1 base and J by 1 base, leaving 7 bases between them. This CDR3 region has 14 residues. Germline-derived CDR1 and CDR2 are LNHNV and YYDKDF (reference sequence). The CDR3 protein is CATSRGAENTEAFF. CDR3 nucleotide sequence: TGTGCCACCAGCAGAGGGGCCGAGAACACTGAAGCTTTCTTT.

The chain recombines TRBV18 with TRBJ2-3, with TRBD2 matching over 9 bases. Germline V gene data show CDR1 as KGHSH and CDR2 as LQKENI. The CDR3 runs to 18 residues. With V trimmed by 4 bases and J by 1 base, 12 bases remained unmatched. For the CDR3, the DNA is TGTGCCAGCTCACAAACAATTCAGTTAGCGGGAGGCACAGATACGCAGTATTTT. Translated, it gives CASSQTIQLAGGTDTQYF.

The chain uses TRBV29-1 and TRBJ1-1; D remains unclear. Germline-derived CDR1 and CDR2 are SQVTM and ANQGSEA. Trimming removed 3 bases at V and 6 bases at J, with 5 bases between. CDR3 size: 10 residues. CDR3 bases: TGCAGCGTTGAGTCCTCTGAAGCTTTCTTT. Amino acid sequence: CSVESSEAFF. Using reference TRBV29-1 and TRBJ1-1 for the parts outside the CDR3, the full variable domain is SAVISQKPSRDICQRGTSLTIQCQVDSQVTMMFWYRQQPGQSLTLIATANQGSEATYESGFVIDKFPISRPNLTFSTLTVSNMSPEDSSIYLCSVESSEAFFGQGTRLTVV.

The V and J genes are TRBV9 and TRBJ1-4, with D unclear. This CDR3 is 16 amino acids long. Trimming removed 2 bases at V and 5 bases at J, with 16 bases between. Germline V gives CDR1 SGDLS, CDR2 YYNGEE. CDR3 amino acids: CASSVGGGISNEKLFF. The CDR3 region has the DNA TGTGCCAGCAGCGTCGGAGGAGGTATATCAAATGAAAAACTGTTTTTT.

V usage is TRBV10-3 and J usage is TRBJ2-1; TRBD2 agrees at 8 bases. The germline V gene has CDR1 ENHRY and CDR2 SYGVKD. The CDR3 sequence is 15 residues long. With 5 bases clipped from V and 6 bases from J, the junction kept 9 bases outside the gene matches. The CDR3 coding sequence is TGTGCCATCAGTCGCAGGACTAGCCAAGGCAATGAGCAGTTCTTC. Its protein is CAISRRTSQGNEQFF.

The CDR3 DNA follows: TGTGCCAGCAGCTCGTCTTTGGGACAGGGGGGTATACGACTCCAGAACACTGAAGCTTTCTTT. This encodes CASSSSLGQGGIRLQNTEAFF. This sequence joins TRBV7-8 and TRBJ1-1; 11 nucleotides match TRBD1. Germline V gene lookup returns CDR1 SGHVS and CDR2 FQNEAQ. The V segment lost 4 bases and the J segment 1 base; nucleotides outside the gene matches: 20. The CDR3 totals 21 residues.

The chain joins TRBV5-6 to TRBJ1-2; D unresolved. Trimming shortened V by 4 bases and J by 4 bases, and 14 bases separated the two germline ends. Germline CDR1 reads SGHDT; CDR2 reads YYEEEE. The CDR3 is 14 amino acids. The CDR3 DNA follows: TGTGCCAGCAGCCCTTCTTTGGCCTTCTATGGCTACACCTTC. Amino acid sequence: CASSPSLAFYGYTF.

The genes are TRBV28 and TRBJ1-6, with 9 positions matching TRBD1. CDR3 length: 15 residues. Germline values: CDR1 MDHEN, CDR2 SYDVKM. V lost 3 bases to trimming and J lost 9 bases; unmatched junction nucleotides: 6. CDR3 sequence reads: CASSFPTGGGSPLHF. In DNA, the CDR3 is TGTGCCAGCAGTTTCCCTACAGGGGGCGGTTCACCCCTCCACTTT.

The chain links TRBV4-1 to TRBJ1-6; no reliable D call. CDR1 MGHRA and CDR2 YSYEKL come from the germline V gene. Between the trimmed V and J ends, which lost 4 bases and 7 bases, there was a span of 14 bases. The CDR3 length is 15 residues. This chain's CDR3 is CASSRSGVGNSPLHF. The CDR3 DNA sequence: TGCGCCAGCAGCCGGTCCGGGGTTGGCAATTCACCCCTCCACTTT.

DNA of the CDR3: TGCGCCAGCAGCCAAGATCTTGGGACAGTCGAAGCTTTCTTT. Translating it yields CASSQDLGTVEAFF. This rearrangement joins TRBV4-3 to TRBJ1-1; 7 nucleotides line up with TRBD1. Germline loops: CDR1 LGHNA, CDR2 YSLEER. The CDR3 is 14 residues long. Trimming removed 0 bases from V and 8 bases from J; junction bases left unmatched: 6.

CDR3 in DNA: TGTGCCAGTAGTATAGATCTTGGGCAGGTTGGGACTAAAGAGACCCAGTACTTC. It translates to CASSIDLGQVGTKETQYF. The V call is TRBV19, the J call TRBJ2-5; 7 bases fit TRBD2. Losses at the gene ends were 0 bases for V and 3 bases for J; bases not matched to a gene: 13. This CDR3 region has 18 residues. CDR1 LNHDA and CDR2 SQIVND come from the germline V gene (reference sequence).

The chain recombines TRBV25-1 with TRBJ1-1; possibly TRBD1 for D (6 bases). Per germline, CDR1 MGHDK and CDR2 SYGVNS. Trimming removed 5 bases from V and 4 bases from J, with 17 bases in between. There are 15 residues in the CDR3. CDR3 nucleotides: TGTGCCAGCAGTCTACACAGGGATGTCGGCACTGAAGCTTTCTTT. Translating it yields CASSLHRDVGTEAFF.

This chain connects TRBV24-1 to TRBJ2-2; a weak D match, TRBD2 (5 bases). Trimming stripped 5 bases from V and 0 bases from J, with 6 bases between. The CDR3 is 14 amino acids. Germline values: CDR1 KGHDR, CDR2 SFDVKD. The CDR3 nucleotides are TGTGCCACCAGTGTCGGGACGAACACCGGGGAGCTGTTTTTT. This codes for CATSVGTNTGELFF.

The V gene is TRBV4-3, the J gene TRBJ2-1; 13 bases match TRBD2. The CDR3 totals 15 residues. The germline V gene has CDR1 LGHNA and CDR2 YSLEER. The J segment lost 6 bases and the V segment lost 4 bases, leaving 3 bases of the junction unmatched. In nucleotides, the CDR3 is TGCGCCAGCAGCCGGGGACTAGCGGGACGCAATGAGCAGTTCTTC. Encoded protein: CASSRGLAGRNEQFF.

CDR3 in amino acids: CASSSTVAQKLFF. The CDR3 coding sequence is TGTGCCAGCAGTTCAACCGTAGCTCAAAAACTGTTTTTT. The chain recombines TRBV28 with TRBJ1-4; D remains unclear. CDR3 length equals 13 residues. The germline V gene has CDR1 MDHEN and CDR2 SYDVKM. The V gene lost 4 bases and the J gene lost 9 bases, with 12 bases spanning the gap.

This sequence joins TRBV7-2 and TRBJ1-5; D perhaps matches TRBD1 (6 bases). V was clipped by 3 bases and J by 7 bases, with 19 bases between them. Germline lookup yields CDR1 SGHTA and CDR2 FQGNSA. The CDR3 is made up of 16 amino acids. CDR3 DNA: TGTGCCAGCAGCTTGGGAGGGACAACGGCAGGCCAGCCCCAGCATTTT. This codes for CASSLGGTTAGQPQHF.

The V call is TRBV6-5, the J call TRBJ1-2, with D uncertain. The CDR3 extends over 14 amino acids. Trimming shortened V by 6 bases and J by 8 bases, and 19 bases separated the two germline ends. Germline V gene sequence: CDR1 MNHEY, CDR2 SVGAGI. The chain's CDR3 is CASSFPGDGEGYTF. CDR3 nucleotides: TGTGCCAGCAGCTTTCCGGGAGATGGGGAGGGCTACACCTTC.

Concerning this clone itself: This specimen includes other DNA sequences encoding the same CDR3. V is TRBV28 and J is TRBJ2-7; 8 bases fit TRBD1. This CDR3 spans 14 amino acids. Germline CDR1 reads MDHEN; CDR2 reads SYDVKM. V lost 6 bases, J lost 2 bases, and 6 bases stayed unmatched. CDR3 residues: CASRPGQAAYEQYV. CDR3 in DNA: TGTGCCAGCAGACCGGGACAGGCAGCCTACGAGCAGTACGTC.

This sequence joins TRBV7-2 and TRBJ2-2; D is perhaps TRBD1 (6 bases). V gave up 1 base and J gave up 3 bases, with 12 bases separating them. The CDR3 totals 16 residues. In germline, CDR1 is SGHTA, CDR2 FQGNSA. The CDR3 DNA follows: TGTGCCAGCAGCTTAGTCGGACAGCTATACACCGGGGAGCTGTTTTTT. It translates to CASSLVGQLYTGELFF.